This passage covers 17 T cell receptor beta chains from one sample sequenced in a study of Graves' ophthalmopathy and Graves' hyperthyroidism. The authors amplified TCR beta CDR3 regions from RNA transcripts. The first-round RT-PCR employed HTBI primers together with the Qiagen OneStep RT-PCR kit. A multiplex PCR was then performed as the second round. Using its own MiXCR run on the multiplex PCR reads, TCRdb lists one record per CDR3 protein. The data show about 220,000 distinct CDR3 sequences, roughly a fifth seen once. Material: peripheral blood. These receptors all stem from a woman aged 45-65 years with Graves' ophthalmopathy.

The sample holds many counts of this clonotype. The CDR3 loop is CASSEVVGTQYF. CDR3 DNA sequence: TGTGCCAGCAGTGAAGTAGTAGGGACCCAGTACTTC. The chain combines TRBV6-1 with TRBJ2-5; D is unclear. The V end lost 1 base, the J end lost 7 bases, and 7 bases lay between the germline ends. The CDR3 runs 12 residues. Looked up from germline, CDR1 is MNHNS and CDR2 is SASEGT.

This clonotype was counted many times. J is TRBJ2-2 and V is TRBV7-3; D remains unclear. Looked up from germline, CDR1 is SGHTA and CDR2 is FQGTGA. The CDR3 consists of 12 residues. V shed 6 bases and J shed 8 bases, with 10 bases lying between them. The CDR3 DNA reads TGTGCCAGCAGGTTCTCTTATGGGGAGCTGTTTTTT. It specifies CASRFSYGELFF.

This clonotype appeared many times. The chain uses TRBV12-3 or TRBV12-4 and TRBJ2-5, with D perhaps assigned TRBD1 or TRBD2 (5 bases each). V was cut by 6 bases and J by 1 base, with 9 bases left in between. The CDR3 spans 13 residues. The CDR3 region is CASRDGAQETQYF. Written as DNA, the CDR3 is TGTGCCAGCAGGGACGGGGCCCAAGAGACCCAGTACTTC.

This rearrangement joins TRBV12-3 or TRBV12-4 to TRBJ2-7, with a tentative D call TRBD2 (7 bases). With 5 bases removed from V and 9 bases from J, the gap between germline ends came to 20 bases. The CDR3 consists of 14 residues. In DNA, the CDR3 is TGTGCCAGCAGTACCGCCGCGGGCGGGGGCGGGCAGTACTTC. Amino acids: CASSTAAGGGGQYF.

Ten or more counts support this clonotype. This sequence joins TRBV2 and TRBJ1-1; a weak D match, TRBD1 (5 bases). Trimming cost V 2 bases and J 8 bases, with 6 bases left between them. The CDR3 sequence is 11 residues long. CDR1 and CDR2 from the germline V gene are SNHLY and FYNNEI. The CDR3 DNA reads TGTGCCAGCAGTGAACGGGGGGAAGCTTTCTTT. It specifies CASSERGEAFF.

The J gene is TRBJ2-5, the V gene TRBV3-1, with TRBD2 identical over 8 bases. Germline CDR1 reads LGHDT; CDR2 reads YNNKEL (reference sequence). J lost 11 bases, V lost 4 bases, and 6 bases had no gene match. This CDR3 is built from 12 residues. CDR3 in DNA: TGTGCCAGCAGCCCCCCGGGAGGGATTCAGTACTTC. Its translation is CASSPPGGIQYF.

This clonotype was counted only a few times. The chain employs TRBV14 and TRBJ2-7; tentatively, D is TRBD1 or TRBD2 (5 bases each). This CDR3 contains 15 residues. Germline CDR1 reads SGHDN; CDR2 reads FVKESK. V lost 5 bases, J lost 0 bases, and 14 bases lay in between. The DNA of the CDR3 is TGTGCCAGCAGCTATAAACGGGGCAACTCCTACGAGCAGTACTTC. Translated: CASSYKRGNSYEQYF.

As to this clonotype: The DNA is left out, because the CDR3 cannot be placed on it with certainty; the CDR3 is given as TCRdb lists it. The V gene is TRBV2, the J gene TRBJ1-1; the table assigns TRBD1, which was not confirmed against the DNA. Both ends counted, the CDR3 spans 22 residues. Germline V lookup: CDR1 SNHLY, CDR2 FYNNEI. The CDR3 sequence: CASSGVGQGDGYTFGSGAEAFF.

At least ten counts were recorded for this clonotype. V gene TRBV11-2 combines with J gene TRBJ2-2, with D perhaps matching TRBD1 or TRBD2 (5 bases each). This CDR3 is 15 amino acids long. Germline V gene lookup returns CDR1 SGHAT and CDR2 FQNNGV. Trimming took off 3 bases at V and 4 bases at J, with 12 bases between the two ends. CDR3 region: CASSFRDDLTGELFF. The CDR3, as DNA: TGTGCCAGCAGCTTCCGGGACGACCTCACCGGGGAGCTGTTTTTT.

This clonotype has a count of ten or more. This rearrangement joins TRBV2 to TRBJ2-7; 9 nucleotides line up with TRBD2. The V and J ends lost 7 bases and 7 bases, in that order; junction bases with no gene match: 14. The CDR3 contains 15 residues. Germline CDR1 reads SNHLY; CDR2 reads FYNNEI. CDR3 nucleotides: TGTGCCAGCACCGAAGTTCGTAGCGGGAGTGGGGAGCAGTACTTC. This gives the protein CASTEVRSGSGEQYF.

There are a few counts of this clonotype. This chain uses TRBV30 with TRBJ1-2; D is unclear. V lost 2 bases and J 6 bases, leaving 19 bases between the germline ends. CDR1 and CDR2 from the germline V gene are GTSNPN and SVGIG (reference sequence). CDR3 length equals 15 residues. The CDR3 reads CAWSITLTPRHGYTF. CDR3 sequence (DNA): TGTGCCTGGAGTATAACACTGACACCGCGCCATGGCTACACCTTC.

This clonotype turned up a few times. V is TRBV4-2 and J is TRBJ2-7; possibly TRBD1 for D (5 bases). This CDR3 has 16 amino acids. The germline V gene has CDR1 LGHNA and CDR2 YNFKEQ. Trimming left V 0 bases short and J 2 bases short, with 14 bases between. CDR3 in amino acids: CASSQDHKRQTYEQYF. CDR3 bases: TGTGCCAGCAGCCAAGACCATAAACGACAGACCTACGAGCAGTACTTC.

This clonotype has at least ten counts. The rearrangement uses TRBV12-3 or TRBV12-4 and TRBJ2-6; 8 bases are shared with TRBD1. V gave up 5 bases and J gave up 3 bases; unmatched junction bases: 3. The CDR3 runs 15 residues. CDR3 sequence (DNA): TGTGCCAGCAGTCCAGGGGGCTTTGGGGCCAACGTCCTGACTTTC. The encoded protein is CASSPGGFGANVLTF.

This clonotype was found many times. This chain connects TRBV7-2 to TRBJ2-5, with 10 bases fitting TRBD1. The CDR3 is 17 residues long. CDR1 is SGHTA, CDR2 FQGNSA, per germline. V was pared by 4 bases and J by 5 bases, with 13 bases of the junction left unmatched. CDR3 amino acids: CASSSNLGTGELETQYF. The CDR3, as DNA: TGTGCCAGCAGCTCCAACCTTGGGACAGGGGAATTGGAGACCCAGTACTTC.

Many counts were recorded for this clonotype. The chain links TRBV20-1 to TRBJ1-5; 9 nucleotides match TRBD1. This CDR3 contains 17 residues. Germline CDR1 reads DFQATT; CDR2 reads SNEGSKA (reference sequence). J lost 0 bases, V lost 3 bases, and 9 bases had no gene match. CDR3 bases: TGCAGTGCTAGCCCGGGACAGGGCCTACTTAGCAATCAGCCCCAGCATTTT. Its translation is CSASPGQGLLSNQPQHF.

This clonotype has a single count. The junction and the germline gene differ at one end; a read error may be behind it. The genes are TRBV5-1 and TRBJ2-2, with 15 nucleotides matching TRBD2. CDR1 is SGHRS, CDR2 YFSETQ, per germline. The CDR3 extends over 17 amino acids. In DNA form, the CDR3 reads TGTGCCAGCATCTTGGGACTAGCGGGAGGCAACACCGGGGAGCTGTTTTTT. Protein sequence: CASILGLAGGNTGELFF.

This clonotype came up many times. V is TRBV19 and J is TRBJ1-1; 10 bases are a match to TRBD1. The junction had 5 bases not matched to a gene; V was cut back by 6 bases and J by 1 base. The CDR3 has 15 residues. The germline CDR1 and CDR2 sequences are LNHDA and SQIVND (reference sequence). CDR3 DNA sequence: TGTGCCAGTAGGCGACAGGGGGCTTCGAACACTGAAGCTTTCTTT. It is translated as CASRRQGASNTEAFF.